This TCR beta chain was sequenced during a study of OX40 agonist ivuxolimab in advanced cancers. Turning to the study itself: All patients had ivuxolimab intravenously every 2 weeks at 0.01 to 10 mg/kg. Three patients showed partial responses: one hepatocellular carcinoma and two cutaneous melanoma cases.

Method: immunoSEQ multiplex PCR; TCRdb's copy keeps in-frame clones and lacks some. The table has some 46,000 clones, around 94% seen once. The TCR was taken from an adult with an advanced solid tumor such as melanoma, head and neck, liver or kidney cancer. The input for sequencing was CD4+ or CD8+ T cells sorted from blood, taken in a trial of the OX40 agonist ivuxolimab.

In DNA form, the CDR3 reads TGTGCCAGCAGTTTCACGGGGGTGGACGATGAGCAGTTCTTC. Its translation: CASSFTGVDDEQFF. This chain links TRBV28 with TRBJ2-1, with a weak D call TRBD2 (6 bases). Germline CDR1 and CDR2: MDHEN and SYDVKM. V was clipped by 3 bases and J by 8 bases, with 14 bases between them. The CDR3 is made up of 14 amino acids.